This T cell receptor (beta chain) stems from a study of blood T cell repertoires in COVID-19 (dated by TCRdb to the early 2020s). About the study as a whole: Samples covering the acute and convalescent phases of COVID-19 were provided by collaborators in the United States, Italy and Spain. A de-identified subject ID, COVID-19 status, age in years and sex were almost always included in the sample metadata. The dataset comprised deeply sampled blood TCRbeta repertoires from subjects exposed to, actively infected with, or recovered from COVID-19. Where available, HLA class I and class II types were taken from metadata supplied by the sample provider and were not determined by assay-based typing. The samples were drawn from two sources: the first 160 participants of the ongoing ImmuneRACE study, and fewer than 1,500 subjects contributed by 6 global collaborators. The prospective study material was composed of cDNA or gDNA derived from T cells, B-cell-depleted T cells, or PBMCs. The repertoires were released in a freely available public database meant as a resource for research on the immune response to SARS-CoV-2.

Spanning cysteine to phenylalanine, the CDR3 consists of 12 amino acids. Only CDR3 DNA remains: 36 bases, in frame from the first base. CDR1 and CDR2 are read off the germline V gene (reference sequence) as SGHNT and YYREEE. Relative to germline, V is 7 bases shorter and J is 8 bases shorter, with 15 bases between their ends. Enrolling through a virtual design, the prospective study's participants ranged in age from roughly 18 to 100 years and lived across about two dozen United States geographic areas. To assign participants to cohorts, the prospective study relied on clinical history that participants themselves reported in a screening survey and a study questionnaire. Each participant in the prospective study had whole blood, serum and a nasopharyngeal or oropharyngeal swab collected by mobile phlebotomists. Participants in the prospective study had the option to provide additional blood draws and questionnaires over an approximately 2-month period. Prospective study blood samples were shipped either frozen or at room temperature before DNA extraction.

Worth noting for this clone: What antigen it recognizes has not been identified. Within one base of it there is no much larger clone, and no base qualities were kept.

General study outcomes and caveats: Clinical and demographic metadata were provided uncurated, with the amount varying by source and participant.

TCRbeta CDR3 regions were amplified from genomic DNA by means of the immunoSEQ Assay, a bias-controlled multiplex PCR. In the paper's pipeline: Within the assay, amplification of reference gene primers was used to estimate how many nucleated cells each sample contained. To quantify the absolute abundance of each unique TCRbeta CDR3 rearrangement, sequence reads were collapsed and filtered. Productive Simpson clonality was computed per sample as the square root of Simpson's diversity index over productive rearrangements. TCRdb provides this immuneACCESS table in a form limited to in-frame rearrangements. Some clones are lacking; in checked studies, under half of them reflect an unresolved V gene, and why the rest are absent is not known. The V and J calls and the clone size are those of that table, but D and trimming were determined from the DNA. The sample contains about 270,000 clones, approximately 91% of them found a single time. The ten largest account for 2.3% of the sample.

Material for sequencing was PBMCs or T cells enriched from blood (not recorded which). This receptor was taken from a woman aged 40 to 50 with acute COVID-19. The chain links TRBV5-4 with TRBJ1-2; a tentative D call is TRBD1 (5 bases match). Here is the DNA: TGTGCCAGCCGCCATTTGCAGGGAGGCTACACCTTC. Its translation reads: CASRHLQGGYTF.